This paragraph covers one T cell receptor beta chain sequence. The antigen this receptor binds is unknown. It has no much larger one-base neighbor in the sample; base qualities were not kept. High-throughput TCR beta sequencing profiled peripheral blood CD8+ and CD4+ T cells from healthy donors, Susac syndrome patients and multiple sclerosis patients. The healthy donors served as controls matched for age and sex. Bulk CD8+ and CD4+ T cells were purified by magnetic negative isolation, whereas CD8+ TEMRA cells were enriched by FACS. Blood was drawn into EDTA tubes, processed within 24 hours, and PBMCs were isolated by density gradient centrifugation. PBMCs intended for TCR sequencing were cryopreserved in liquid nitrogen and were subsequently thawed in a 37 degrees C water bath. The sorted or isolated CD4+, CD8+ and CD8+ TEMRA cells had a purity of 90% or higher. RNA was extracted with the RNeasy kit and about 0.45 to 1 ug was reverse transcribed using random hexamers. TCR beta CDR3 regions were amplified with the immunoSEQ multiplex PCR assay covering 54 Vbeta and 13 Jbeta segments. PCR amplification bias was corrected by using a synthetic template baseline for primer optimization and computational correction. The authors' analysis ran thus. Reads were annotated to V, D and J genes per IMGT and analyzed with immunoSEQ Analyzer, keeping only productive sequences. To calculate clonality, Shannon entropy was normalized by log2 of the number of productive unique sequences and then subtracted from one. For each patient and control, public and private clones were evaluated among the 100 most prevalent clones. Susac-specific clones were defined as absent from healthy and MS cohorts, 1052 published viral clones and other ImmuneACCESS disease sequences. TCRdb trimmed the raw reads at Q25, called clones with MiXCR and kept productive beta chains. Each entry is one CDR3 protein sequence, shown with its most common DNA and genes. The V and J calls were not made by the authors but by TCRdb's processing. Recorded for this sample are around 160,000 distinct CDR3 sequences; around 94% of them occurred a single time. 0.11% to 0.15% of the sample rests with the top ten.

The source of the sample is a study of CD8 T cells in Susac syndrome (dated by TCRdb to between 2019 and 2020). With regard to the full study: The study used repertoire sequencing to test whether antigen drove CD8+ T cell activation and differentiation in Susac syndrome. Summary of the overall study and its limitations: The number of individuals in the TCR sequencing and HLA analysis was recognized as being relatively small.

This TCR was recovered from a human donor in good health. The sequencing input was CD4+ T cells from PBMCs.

The CDR3 in this case is CASSPGPGRSPQYF. In nucleotide form, the sequence is TGTGCCAGCTCACCGGGTCCGGGTCGTAGTCCGCAGTATTTT. The sequence links TRBV18 to TRBJ2-3; the D gene identity is not certain. Sequences KGHSH (CDR1) and LQKENI (CDR2) are obtained from the germline V gene. CDR3 length: 14 amino acids, cysteine to phenylalanine. The DNA shown is the 42-base CDR3, in frame from base 1. Deletion took 3 bases off V and 10 bases off J, with a span of 17 bases between the germline ends.